Each of the 31 T cell receptor beta chains below was sequenced from the same sample in a study of regulatory T cells in long-lasting Graves disease. Arm-PCR with iRepertoire HTBI primers amplified the CDR3 regions for these TCR beta libraries. TCRdb re-called the multiplex PCR reads through MiXCR, storing one row per CDR3 protein. The table includes 240,000 or so distinct CDR3 sequences, 20% to 25% detected once. The time point: newly diagnosed GD, antithyroid drugs for less than 3 months. TCR sequences were obtained from RNA taken from PBMCs. The sample was peripheral blood mononuclear cells (PBMCs), taken at new diagnosis, from a patient treated with antithyroid drugs. The receptors were gathered from a female donor with Graves disease.

This clonotype appeared many times. The gene calls are TRBV20-1 and TRBJ2-2; D possibly corresponds to TRBD2 (6 bases). CDR1 is DFQATT and CDR2 is SNEGSKA in the germline V gene (reference sequence). V was trimmed by 6 bases and J by 0 bases, leaving 11 bases between them. The CDR3 loop spans 14 amino acids. The CDR3 region has the DNA TGCAGTGCAGCCGGGACTGCGAACACCGGGGAGCTGTTTTTT. This encodes CSAAGTANTGELFF.

This sequence joins TRBV11-2 and TRBJ1-2, with D possibly matching TRBD1 (6 bases). Per germline, CDR1 SGHAT and CDR2 FQNNGV. Trimming took off 3 bases at V and 8 bases at J, with 7 bases between the two ends. CDR3 length: 11 amino acids. The CDR3 loop is CASSFQGGYTF. CDR3 coding DNA: TGTGCCAGCAGCTTTCAGGGGGGCTACACCTTC.

This clonotype was found many times. The CDR3: CASAVGDNEQFF. CDR3 in DNA: TGTGCCAGCGCTGTAGGCGACAATGAGCAGTTCTTC. The chain joins TRBV7-9 to TRBJ2-1; D not resolved. V shed 8 bases and J shed 5 bases, with 10 bases lying between them. The CDR3 is 12 residues long. CDR1 and CDR2 from the germline V gene are SEHNR and FQNEAQ (reference sequence). Based on the CDR3 plus reference TRBV7-9 and TRBJ2-1, the full variable domain is DTGVSQNPRHKITKRGQNVTFRCDPISEHNRLYWYRQTLGQGPEFLTYFQNEAQLEKSRLLSDRFSAERPKGSFSTLEIQRTEQGDSAMYLCASAVGDNEQFFGPGTRLTVL.

There are a few counts of this clonotype. A far larger clone is one base from this, pointing to a likely read error. The chain uses TRBV27 and TRBJ2-5, with TRBD2 as a possible D gene (5 bases). Matching the DNA end better, TRBJ2-1 makes the J call doubtful. Germline V CDR1 and CDR2: MNHEY, SMNVEV (reference sequence). The CDR3 totals 15 residues. The CDR3 region has the DNA TGTGCCAGCAGTTTATCTTCCGGGGTTATAGTTGAGCAGTTCTTC. This sequence encodes CASSLSSGVIVEQFF.

This clonotype was seen many times. The gene calls are TRBV7-2 and TRBJ1-6; D might be TRBD1 (5 bases). V was clipped by 5 bases and J by 10 bases, with 12 bases between them. The CDR3 totals 13 residues. The germline CDR1 and CDR2 sequences are SGHTA and FQGNSA. The CDR3 DNA sequence: TGTGCCAGCAGCGTGGGGGGTGAGTCACCCCTCCACTTT. Encoded protein: CASSVGGESPLHF.

In the case of this clonotype: A much larger clone differs by one base, so this may be a read error. J is TRBJ2-4 and V is TRBV11-2; TRBD2 is a possible D gene (6 bases). The better agreement between TRBJ2-5 and the DNA end casts doubt on the J call. There are 14 residues in the CDR3. CDR1 is SGHAT and CDR2 is FQNNGV in the germline V gene. This CDR3 is CVSSLRPEGETQYF. The CDR3 bases are TGTGTCAGCAGCTTGAGGCCGGAGGGAGAGACCCAGTACTTC.

This clonotype was picked up many times. The chain has TRBV20-1 and TRBJ2-7; TRBD2 agrees at 9 bases. The CDR3 extends over 14 amino acids. Unmatched junction bases numbered 3, after V lost 0 bases and J lost 3 bases. Germline V gene lookup returns CDR1 DFQATT and CDR2 SNEGSKA (reference sequence). CDR3 sequence: CSAREGTSYYEQYF. The CDR3 DNA sequence: TGCAGTGCTAGAGAGGGGACTAGCTACTACGAGCAGTACTTC.

V and J are TRBV2 and TRBJ2-3; TRBD1 aligns across 9 bases. V shed 7 bases, J shed 6 bases, and the junction held 8 bases outside the gene matches. The CDR3 totals 14 residues. CDR1 and CDR2 from the germline V gene are SNHLY and FYNNEI. The CDR3 sequence: CASIRDRETDTQYF. DNA of the CDR3: TGTGCCAGCATTAGGGACAGGGAGACCGATACGCAGTATTTT.

This clonotype was found many times. The chain carries TRBV7-9 and TRBJ2-7, with D possibly being TRBD1 or TRBD2 (5 bases each). CDR3 length: 15 residues. V was cut by 6 bases and J by 4 bases, with 19 bases left in between. From germline, CDR1 is SEHNR and CDR2 FQNEAQ (reference sequence). CDR3 region: CASSRTGTSPYEQYF. The CDR3 DNA reads as TGTGCCAGCAGTCGAACCGGGACCAGTCCATACGAGCAGTACTTC.

For this clonotype: One base away lies a much larger clone, so this may be a sequencing read error. The V call is TRBV6-2 or TRBV6-3, the J call TRBJ2-5; 7 nucleotides match TRBD2. The CDR3 spans 14 residues. The germline V gene encodes CDR1 MNHEY and CDR2 SVGEGT. The junction had 3 bases not matched to a gene; V was cut back by 0 bases and J by 5 bases. In DNA form, the CDR3 reads TGTGCCAGCAGTTACTCAGGGCGGGGGGAGACCCAGTACTTC. This sequence encodes CASSYSGRGETQYF.

This clonotype has at least ten counts. The chain recombines TRBV12-3 or TRBV12-4 with TRBJ2-2; D gene ambiguous. This CDR3 comprises 15 residues. Trimming took off 1 base at V and 2 bases at J, with 8 bases between the two ends. DNA of the CDR3: TGTGCCAGCAGTTTAGGGCCCATTAACACCGGGGAGCTGTTTTTT. It codes for CASSLGPINTGELFF.

A note on this clonotype: Sequence at one end of the junction differs from germline and may be a read error. The V gene is TRBV4-1, the J gene TRBJ1-6, with unresolved D. Germline V CDR1 and CDR2: MGHRA, YSYEKL. This CDR3 spans 17 amino acids. The CDR3 DNA is TGTGCCAGCAGCCAAGAAGGGCCGCCCTCACGGAATTCACCCCTCCACTTT. Translation gives CASSQEGPPSRNSPLHF.

This clonotype was seen repeatedly, ten times or more. CDR3 in amino acids: CASSHSSAGVLYGAFF. The CDR3 DNA follows: TGTGCCAGCAGCCATTCGTCGGCAGGGGTATTATATGGAGCTTTCTTT. The V gene is TRBV7-9, the J gene TRBJ1-1, with a tentative D call TRBD1 (6 bases). Germline loops: CDR1 SEHNR, CDR2 FQNEAQ (reference sequence). The V end was cut by 5 bases, the J end by 10 bases, with 26 bases between. The CDR3 runs to 16 residues. Filled out from reference TRBV7-9 and TRBJ1-1, the complete variable domain reads DTGVSQNPRHKITKRGQNVTFRCDPISEHNRLYWYRQTLGQGPEFLTYFQNEAQLEKSRLLSDRFSAERPKGSFSTLEIQRTEQGDSAMYLCASSHSSAGVLYGAFFGQGTRLTVV.

The chain uses TRBV5-1 and TRBJ1-4, with a tentative D call TRBD1 (5 bases). This CDR3 comprises 14 residues. The V end lost 1 base, the J end lost 6 bases, and 10 bases lay between the germline ends. CDR1 is SGHRS, CDR2 YFSETQ, per germline. This CDR3 reads CASSLSGWDEKLFF. DNA of the CDR3: TGCGCCAGCAGCTTGTCAGGGTGGGATGAAAAACTGTTTTTT.

A word on this clonotype: This is likely an artifact of a read error, given a far larger clone one base away. The chain links TRBV28 to TRBJ2-5, with TRBD2 as a possible D gene (6 bases). The CDR3 has 14 residues. Per the germline V gene, CDR1 is MDHEN and CDR2 is SYDVKM. The CDR3 is CASSYPGGSDERFF. The CDR3 DNA follows: TGTGCCAGCAGTTACCCCGGGGGTAGCGATGAGCGGTTCTTC. Supplemented by reference TRBV28 and TRBJ2-5, the full variable domain reads DVKVTQSSRYLVKRTGEKVFLECVQDMDHENMFWYRQDPGLGLRLIYFSYDVKMKEKGDIPEGYSVSREKKERFSLILESASTNQTSMYLCASSYPGGSDERFFGPGTRLLVL.

Points on this clonotype: A clone one base away is much larger, so this may be a read error. The CDR3 spells CASSLDWGADEALF. In nucleotides, the CDR3 is TGTGCCAGCAGCTTAGATTGGGGGGCGGATGAAGCTTTATTT. The chain links TRBV7-9 to TRBJ1-1, with D possibly TRBD1 on 6 matching bases. The CDR3 loop spans 14 amino acids. CDR1 is SEHNR, CDR2 FQNEAQ, per germline (reference sequence).

This clonotype was seen once. The chain employs TRBV12-3 or TRBV12-4 and TRBJ2-1; either TRBD1 or TRBD2 may supply D (5 bases each). This CDR3 is 16 amino acids long. Trimming took 6 bases from V and 0 from J, leaving 15 bases between them. The CDR3 DNA follows: TGTGCCAGCAGCGACCAGGGAGACCCCTCCTACAATGAGCAGTTCTTC. It specifies CASSDQGDPSYNEQFF.

Concerning this clonotype itself: This may be a read error, as it is one base from a much larger clone. The J gene is TRBJ1-5, the V gene TRBV6-2 or TRBV6-3; D is unclear. Per the germline V gene, CDR1 is MNHEY and CDR2 is SVGEGT. The CDR3 totals 14 residues. CDR3 DNA: TGTGCCAGCAGTTCGGCGGGTAGCAATCGGCCCCAGCATTTT. It translates to CASSSAGSNRPQHF.

This clonotype was seen ten or more times. The chain carries TRBV20-1 and TRBJ1-2; D remains ambiguous. Trimming removed 5 bases at V and 8 bases at J, with 9 bases between. This CDR3 spans 10 amino acids. In germline, CDR1 is DFQATT, CDR2 SNEGSKA (reference sequence). The CDR3 bases are TGCAGTGCTCGAACGGGAGGCTACACCTTC. It translates to CSARTGGYTF.

This sequence joins TRBV14 and TRBJ2-7, with D possibly being TRBD1 (6 bases). V dropped 2 bases and J dropped 11 bases, with 13 bases sitting between them. CDR3 size: 12 residues. The germline CDR1 and CDR2 sequences are SGHDN and FVKESK. The CDR3 reads CASSQSRDIEYF. The CDR3 nucleotides read TGTGCCAGCAGCCAAAGCCGGGACATCGAGTACTTC. Variable domain in full (rest from reference TRBV14 and TRBJ2-7): EAGVTQFPSHSVIEKGQTVTLRCDPISGHDNLYWYRRVMGKEIKFLLHFVKESKQDESGMPNNRFLAERTGGTYSTLKVQPAELEDSGVYFCASSQSRDIEYFGPGTRLTVT.

In the case of this clonotype: With a far larger clone one base away, a read error is the likely cause. V gene TRBV3-1 combines with J gene TRBJ2-1; D uncertain. CDR3 length: 11 residues. V lost 6 bases to trimming and J lost 13 bases, with 13 bases between them. Germline V gives CDR1 LGHDT, CDR2 YNNKEL (reference sequence). CDR3 residues: CASSAQETQFF. The DNA for the CDR3 is TGTGCCAGCAGTGCTCAAGAGACCCAGTTCTTC.

This clonotype was seen many times. The chain employs TRBV20-1 and TRBJ2-1; 9 bases map to TRBD2. The CDR3 has 17 residues. CDR1 DFQATT and CDR2 SNEGSKA come from the germline V gene (reference sequence). With 4 bases clipped from V and 2 bases from J, the junction kept 12 bases outside the gene matches. The DNA of the CDR3 is TGCAGTGCTAAAAGGTATCTAGCGGGGAGACCCTACAATGAGCAGTTCTTC. Protein sequence: CSAKRYLAGRPYNEQFF.

This clonotype was detected ten times or more. V is TRBV28 and J is TRBJ2-2; D perhaps matches TRBD1 (8 bases). The CDR3 is made up of 15 amino acids. The germline gives CDR1 MDHEN, CDR2 SYDVKM. Trimming left V 7 bases short and J 6 bases short, with 18 bases between. The CDR3 sequence is CASNPGGGGPGELFF. The CDR3 nucleotides read TGTGCCAGCAACCCAGGGGGCGGGGGTCCCGGGGAGCTGTTTTTT.

The chain uses TRBV5-6 and TRBJ2-2; D is possibly TRBD2 (6 bases). Trimming pared 0 bases from V and 7 bases from J, leaving 10 bases between. The CDR3 has 14 residues. CDR1 and CDR2 (germline): SGHDT, YYEEEE. CDR3 region: CASSLAAGNGELFF. The DNA for the CDR3 is TGTGCCAGCAGCTTGGCCGCGGGGAACGGGGAGCTGTTTTTT. Drawing the rest from reference TRBV5-6 and TRBJ2-2, the complete variable domain is DAGVTQSPTHLIKTRGQQVTLRCSPKSGHDTVSWYQQALGQGPQFIFQYYEEEERQRGNFPDRFSGHQFPNYSSELNVNALLLGDSALYLCASSLAAGNGELFFGEGSRLTVL.

This rearrangement joins TRBV7-2 to TRBJ1-3; tentative D call: TRBD1 (5 bases). The CDR3 extends over 14 amino acids. V lost 5 bases and J lost 4, with 12 bases in between. Germline V gene lookup returns CDR1 SGHTA and CDR2 FQGNSA. CDR3 bases: TGTGCCAGCAGCCCAGGGTTTTCAGGAAACACCATATATTTT. Protein sequence: CASSPGFSGNTIYF.

This clonotype was seen at least ten times. V is TRBV27 and J is TRBJ2-7, with D tentatively TRBD2 (6 bases). The CDR3 contains 13 residues. Trimming stripped 8 bases from V and 7 bases from J, with 18 bases between. Germline CDR1 and CDR2: MNHEY and SMNVEV (reference sequence). The CDR3 sequence: CASAQVGRREQYF. CDR3 in DNA: TGTGCCAGCGCCCAGGTGGGGAGGAGGGAGCAGTACTTC.

Ten or more counts support this clonotype. The rearrangement uses TRBV7-9 and TRBJ2-1; tentatively, D is TRBD2 (7 bases). V was shortened by 9 bases and J by 3 bases, with 27 bases between the two germline ends. The CDR3 has 18 residues. In germline, CDR1 is SEHNR, CDR2 FQNEAQ (reference sequence). CDR3 DNA: TGTGCCAGTACCGTTCGTGGCGGGAGAGGGGGGCTCTACAATGAGCAGTTCTTC. This encodes CASTVRGGRGGLYNEQFF.

The chain joins TRBV9 to TRBJ1-6; a possible D gene is TRBD1 (6 bases). V lost 3 bases and J 7 bases, leaving 11 bases between the germline ends. CDR3 size: 14 residues. Per the germline V gene, CDR1 is SGDLS and CDR2 is YYNGEE. This CDR3 reads CASSAGTTNSPLHF. As DNA, the CDR3 is TGTGCCAGCAGCGCCGGGACAACAAATTCACCCCTCCACTTT.

Note on this clonotype: A read error is likely here: a far larger clone is one base away. The rearrangement links TRBV5-5 to TRBJ1-1, with unresolved D. The germline CDR1 and CDR2 sequences are SGHKS and YYEKEE (reference sequence). V lost 9 bases and J lost 3, with 12 bases in between. The CDR3 has 12 residues. CDR3 DNA: TGTGCCACCAGTTCGGCGGACACTGAAGCTTTCTTT. This encodes CATSSADTEAFF.

The J gene is TRBJ1-5, the V gene TRBV6-1; no firm D call. The CDR3 sequence is 15 residues long. The ends were cut back, 4 bases at V and 1 base at J, with 11 bases in the middle. Per the germline V gene, CDR1 is MNHNS and CDR2 is SASEGT. Written as DNA, the CDR3 is TGTGCCAGCAGTGGACCCATAATGAGCAATCAGCCCCAGCATTTT. The encoded protein is CASSGPIMSNQPQHF.

In this sample, this clonotype turned up many times. V gene TRBV28 combines with J gene TRBJ2-7; D may be TRBD1 or TRBD2 (5 bases each). CDR1 MDHEN and CDR2 SYDVKM come from the germline V gene. This CDR3 is built from 17 residues. This CDR3 is CGSCGKRGRGSSYEQYF. The CDR3 nucleotides are TGTGGGAGCTGTGGGAAGAGGGGAAGGGGTAGTTCCTACGAGCAGTACTTC.